Below, one T cell receptor (beta chain) is given with its context. Its cognate antigen is unknown. Using triplicate sorts, 300,000 cells were collected each time from every CD8+ T cell subset. This sample was taken from a study of CXCR3-negative and CXCR3-positive naive CD8 T cells. General study findings and limits: Similarly elevated diversity marked both naive subsets, with memory CD8+ cells showing far lower diversity. Similar TRBV-TRBJ gene usage was seen in naive CXCR3-negative and CXCR3-positive cells, but not in memory cells. Surface CD5 looked about the same in the naive subsets, so the authors worked out TCR strength from TRB CDR3 properties.

All TRB cDNA libraries came from 5' RACE performed with UMI labels. Reanalyzing the 5' RACE reads, TCRdb keeps one entry per CDR3 protein, without DNA. The table lists around 52,000 distinct CDR3 sequences. The CDR3 sequence is 15 residues long. Per the germline V gene, CDR1 is SGHRS and CDR2 is YFSETQ. The rearrangement links TRBV5-1 to TRBJ2-1; TCRdb picks TRBD1, but there is no DNA to check that call. Source material: memory CD8+ T cells from blood. The TCR comes from a human donor in good health. Some clones in this sample may be carry-over from other donors' samples. The CDR3 sequence: CASSPGTGFYNEQFF.